These 2 T cell receptor beta chains came from one sample sequenced in a study of PD-L1 blockade in urothelial cancer. Sequencing was performed with immunoSEQ multiplex PCR; in TCRdb, only in-frame clones are kept and a portion is missing. The sample consists of over 100,000 clones, around 93% of them appearing once. Time point defined: peripheral blood 6 weeks after treatment start. The material was PBMCs, obtained around atezolizumab (anti-PD-L1) treatment. Every receptor here comes from a man in his 60s with urothelial cancer.

This chain uses TRBV5-5 with TRBJ1-1; D possibly corresponds to TRBD1 (5 bases). The CDR3 loop spans 15 amino acids. V dropped 0 bases and J dropped 0 bases, with 9 bases sitting between them. Germline V gene lookup returns CDR1 SGHKS and CDR2 YYEKEE (reference sequence). The CDR3: CASSLVGGMNTEAFF. In DNA, the CDR3 is TGTGCCAGCAGCTTGGTTGGGGGGATGAACACTGAAGCTTTCTTT.

The gene calls are TRBV10-1 and TRBJ2-3, with a tentative D call TRBD2 (6 bases). V lost 4 bases, J lost 0 bases, and 8 bases lay in between. The CDR3 sequence is 14 residues long. Germline lookup yields CDR1 WNHNN and CDR2 SYGVQD (reference sequence). For the CDR3, the DNA is TGCGCCAGCAGTGGCGGGGAGAGCACAGATACGCAGTATTTT. The encoded protein is CASSGGESTDTQYF.